This entry features one T cell receptor beta chain sequence. The data originate from a study of lymphopenia after photon versus proton radiotherapy. Clones were sequenced by immunoSEQ multiplex PCR, and TCRdb holds only the in-frame ones, with some missing. Counted here are about 53,000 clones, around four fifths occurring once; the ten biggest clones make up just under 30%. After removal of 8 bases from V and 2 bases from J, the junction contained 17 bases not matched to a gene. Germline assignment: CDR1 SNHLY and CDR2 FYNNEI. There are 19 residues in the CDR3. The chain combines TRBV2 with TRBJ2-1, with TRBD2 matching 11 bases. Sequencing was performed on peripheral blood, taken from a patient treated with photon-based radiotherapy. The clonotype was recovered from a man aged 50 to 60 with gastric cancer. The CDR3 loop reads CASGGGTSGRPLTYNEQFF. Written as DNA, the CDR3 is TGTGCCAGCGGTGGGGGGACTAGCGGCCGCCCCCTAACCTACAATGAGCAGTTCTTC.